Presented here are 7 T cell receptor beta chains from one specimen sequenced in a study of cytomegalovirus exposure and HLA in healthy donors. The PCR ran on 60 Vbeta and 13 Jbeta primers. Data came from immunoSEQ multiplex PCR; TCRdb stores just in-frame clones and leaves some out. The data show hundreds of thousands of clones, with more than 65% seen just once and roughly 0.6% held by the top ten. Sequenced material: PBMCs. The source of these receptors is a man between 18 and 35 years old in good health and CMV-seronegative.

This clone was seen only once. V usage is TRBV6-6 and J usage is TRBJ2-2, with D perhaps matching TRBD1 (6 bases). Trimming left V 2 bases short and J 1 base short, with 8 bases between. The CDR3 sequence is 15 residues long. Germline CDR1 and CDR2: MNHNY and SVGAGI (reference sequence). CDR3 nucleotides: TGTGCCAGCAGTTACGCAGGGGTGAACACCGGGGAGCTGTTTTTT. Translation gives CASSYAGVNTGELFF.

The CDR3 sequence: CARTRDTSYNEQFF. In DNA, the CDR3 is TGTGCCAGAACCCGGGACACCTCCTACAATGAGCAGTTCTTC. The chain links TRBV2 to TRBJ2-1; TRBD1 is a possible D gene (6 bases). Per the germline V gene, CDR1 is SNHLY and CDR2 is FYNNEI. CDR3 size: 14 residues. V was trimmed by 9 bases and J by 0 bases, leaving 12 bases between them.

The chain has TRBV4-2 and TRBJ2-4, with 9 nucleotides matching TRBD1. CDR1 LGHNA and CDR2 YNFKEQ come from the germline V gene. This CDR3 comprises 15 residues. J gave up 9 bases and V 0 bases, and 6 bases lay outside the gene matches. DNA for the CDR3: TGTGCCAGCAGCCAAGAGGTTGGGACAGGGATCATTCAGTACTTC. Amino acids: CASSQEVGTGIIQYF.

The chain recombines TRBV28 with TRBJ1-5; 9 positions match TRBD1. Unmatched junction bases numbered 8, after V lost 6 bases and J lost 5 bases. The V gene's germline CDR1 is MDHEN and CDR2 SYDVKM. The CDR3 spans 15 residues. The CDR3 DNA sequence: TGTGCCAGCAGGTCCTCGGGACAGGGATATCAGCCCCAGCATTTT. Protein product: CASRSSGQGYQPQHF.

The V call is TRBV19, the J call TRBJ2-3; tentative D call: TRBD2 (5 bases). The CDR3 length is 17 residues. Germline V gene lookup returns CDR1 LNHDA and CDR2 SQIVND (reference sequence). Trimming shortened V by 0 bases and J by 2 bases, and 15 bases separated the two germline ends. For the CDR3, the DNA is TGTGCCAGTAGTATAGATTCGGGCGGAGGTTTCACAGATACGCAGTATTTT. Amino acid sequence: CASSIDSGGGFTDTQYF.

The chain has TRBV4-1 and TRBJ2-1; D uncertain. This CDR3 is 14 amino acids long. V dropped 4 bases and J dropped 8 bases, with 15 bases sitting between them. CDR1 and CDR2 (germline): MGHRA, YSYEKL. The CDR3 reads CASSRLTAEDEQFF. The CDR3 DNA follows: TGCGCCAGCAGCCGTTTAACTGCCGAGGATGAGCAGTTCTTC.

The rearrangement uses TRBV9 and TRBJ2-3; D is uncertain. Germline CDR1 SGDLS, CDR2 YYNGEE. Trimming took 1 base from V and 6 from J, leaving 6 bases between them. The CDR3 spans 12 residues. CDR3 in amino acids: CASSVSGDTQYF. The CDR3 DNA sequence: TGTGCCAGCAGCGTATCCGGGGATACGCAGTATTTT.